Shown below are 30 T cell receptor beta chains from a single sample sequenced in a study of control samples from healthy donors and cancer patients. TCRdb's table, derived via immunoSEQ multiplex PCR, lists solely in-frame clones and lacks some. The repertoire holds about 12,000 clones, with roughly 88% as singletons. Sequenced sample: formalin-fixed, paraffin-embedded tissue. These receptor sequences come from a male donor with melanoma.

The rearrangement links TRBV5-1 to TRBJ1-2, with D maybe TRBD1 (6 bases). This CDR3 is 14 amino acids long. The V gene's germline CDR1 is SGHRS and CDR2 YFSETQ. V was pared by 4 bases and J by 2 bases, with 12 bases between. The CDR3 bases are TGCGCCAGCAGCGGGGGCCATGTGAACTATGGCTACACCTTC. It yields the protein CASSGGHVNYGYTF. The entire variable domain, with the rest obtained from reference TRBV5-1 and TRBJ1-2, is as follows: KAGVTQTPRYLIKTRGQQVTLSCSPISGHRSVSWYQQTPGQGLQFLFEYFSETQRNKGNFPGRFSGRQFSNSRSEMNVSTLELGDSALYLCASSGGHVNYGYTFGSGTRLTVV.

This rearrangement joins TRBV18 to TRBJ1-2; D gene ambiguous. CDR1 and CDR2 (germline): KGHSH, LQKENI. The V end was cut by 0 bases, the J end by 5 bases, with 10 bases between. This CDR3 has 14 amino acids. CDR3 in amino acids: CASSPPTVPYGYTF. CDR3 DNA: TGTGCCAGCTCACCACCGACGGTCCCGTATGGCTACACCTTC.

Here the CDR3 DNA reads TGTGCCAGCAGCTTATCTACCGGGGAGCTGTTTTTT. Amino acid sequence: CASSLSTGELFF. The chain carries TRBV11-1 and TRBJ2-2; unclear D gene. Germline loops: CDR1 SGHAT, CDR2 FQDESV (reference sequence). Trimming pared 2 bases from V and 5 bases from J, leaving 3 bases between. The CDR3 has 12 residues. Using reference TRBV11-1 and TRBJ2-2 for the parts outside the CDR3, the full variable domain is EAEVAQSPRYKITEKSQAVAFWCDPISGHATLYWYRQILGQGPELLVQFQDESVVDDSQLPKDRFSAERLKGVDSTLKIQPAELGDSAMYLCASSLSTGELFFGEGSRLTVL.

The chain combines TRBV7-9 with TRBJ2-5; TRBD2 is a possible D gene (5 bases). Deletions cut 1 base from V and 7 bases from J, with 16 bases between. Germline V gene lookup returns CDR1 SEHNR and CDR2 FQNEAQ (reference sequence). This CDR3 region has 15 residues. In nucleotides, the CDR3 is TGTGCCAGCAGCTTAGGTGGCGGGCCGTACCTGACCCAGTACTTC. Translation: CASSLGGGPYLTQYF.

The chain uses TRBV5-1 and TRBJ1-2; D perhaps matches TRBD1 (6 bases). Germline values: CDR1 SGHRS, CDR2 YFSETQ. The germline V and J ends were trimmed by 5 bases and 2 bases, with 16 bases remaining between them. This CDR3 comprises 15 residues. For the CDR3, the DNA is TGCGCCAGCAGACTCCAAGACACAGGGAACTATGGCTACACCTTC. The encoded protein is CASRLQDTGNYGYTF.

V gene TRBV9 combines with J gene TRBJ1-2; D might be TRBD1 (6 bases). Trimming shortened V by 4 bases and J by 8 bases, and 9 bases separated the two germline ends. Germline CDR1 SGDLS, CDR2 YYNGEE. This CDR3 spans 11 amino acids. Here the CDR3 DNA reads TGTGCCAGCAGCAACAGGGTAGGCTACACCTTC. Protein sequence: CASSNRVGYTF.

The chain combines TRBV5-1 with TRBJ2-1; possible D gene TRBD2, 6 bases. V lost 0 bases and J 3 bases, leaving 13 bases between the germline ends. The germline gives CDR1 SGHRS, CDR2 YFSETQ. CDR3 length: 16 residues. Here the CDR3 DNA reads TGCGCCAGCAGCTTGGAGGGGAGGAGGGACTACAATGAGCAGTTCTTC. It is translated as CASSLEGRRDYNEQFF.

The CDR3 DNA is TGTGCCAGCAGCTTGGGACGGTGGGAGACCCAGTACTTC. Protein sequence: CASSLGRWETQYF. The chain combines TRBV5-4 with TRBJ2-5; D is uncertain. V was trimmed by 0 bases and J by 5 bases, leaving 8 bases between them. The germline V gene has CDR1 SGHNT and CDR2 YYREEE (reference sequence). The CDR3 is 13 residues long. Full variable domain (remainder filled in from reference TRBV5-4 and TRBJ2-5): ETGVTQSPTHLIKTRGQQVTLRCSSQSGHNTVSWYQQALGQGPQFIFQYYREEENGRGNFPPRFSGLQFPNYSSELNVNALELDDSALYLCASSLGRWETQYFGPGTRLLVL.

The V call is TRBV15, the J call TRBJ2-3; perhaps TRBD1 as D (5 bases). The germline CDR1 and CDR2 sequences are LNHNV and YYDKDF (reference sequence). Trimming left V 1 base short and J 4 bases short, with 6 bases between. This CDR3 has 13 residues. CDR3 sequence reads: CATSRVGADTQYF. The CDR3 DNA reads TGTGCCACCAGCAGAGTAGGGGCAGATACGCAGTATTTT.

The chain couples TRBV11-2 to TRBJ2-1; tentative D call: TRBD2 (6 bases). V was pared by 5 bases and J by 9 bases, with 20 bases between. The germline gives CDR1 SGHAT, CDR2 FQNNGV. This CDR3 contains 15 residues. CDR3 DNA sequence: TGTGCCAGCAGCCCAAGACTAGTACTAGGCAGTGAGCAGTTCTTC. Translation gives CASSPRLVLGSEQFF.

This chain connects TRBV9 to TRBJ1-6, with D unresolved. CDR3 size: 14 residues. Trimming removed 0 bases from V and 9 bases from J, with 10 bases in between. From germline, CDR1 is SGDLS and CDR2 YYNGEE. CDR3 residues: CASSVGPGSSPLHF. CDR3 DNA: TGTGCCAGCAGCGTAGGCCCGGGCAGTTCACCCCTCCACTTT. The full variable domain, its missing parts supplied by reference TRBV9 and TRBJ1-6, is DSGVTQTPKHLITATGQRVTLRCSPRSGDLSVYWYQQSLDQGLQFLIQYYNGEERAKGNILERFSAQQFPDLHSELNLSSLELGDSALYFCASSVGPGSSPLHFGNGTRLTVT.

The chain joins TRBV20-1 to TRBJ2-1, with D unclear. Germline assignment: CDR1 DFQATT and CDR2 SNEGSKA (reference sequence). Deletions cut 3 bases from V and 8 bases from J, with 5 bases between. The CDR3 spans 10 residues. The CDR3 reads CSASLDEQFF. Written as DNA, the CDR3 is TGCAGTGCTAGTCTCGATGAGCAGTTCTTC.

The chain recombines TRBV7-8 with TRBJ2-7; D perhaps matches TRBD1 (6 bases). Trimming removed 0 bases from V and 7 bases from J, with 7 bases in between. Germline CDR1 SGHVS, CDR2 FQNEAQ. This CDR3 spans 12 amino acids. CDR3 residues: CASSLAGGEQYV. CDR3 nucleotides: TGTGCCAGCAGCTTAGCAGGGGGAGAGCAGTACGTC.

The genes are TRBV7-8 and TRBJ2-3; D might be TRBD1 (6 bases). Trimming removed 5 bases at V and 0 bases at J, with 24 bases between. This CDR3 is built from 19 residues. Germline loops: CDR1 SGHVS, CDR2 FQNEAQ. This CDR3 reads CASSPPRRNPGQSTDTQYF. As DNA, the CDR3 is TGTGCCAGCAGCCCTCCGAGACGTAATCCGGGACAAAGCACAGATACGCAGTATTTT.

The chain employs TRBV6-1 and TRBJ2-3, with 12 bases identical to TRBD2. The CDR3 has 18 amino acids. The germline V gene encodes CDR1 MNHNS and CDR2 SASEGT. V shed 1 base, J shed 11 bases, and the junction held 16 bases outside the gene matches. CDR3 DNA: TGTGCCAGCAGTGAAGAAGTGAGGACTAGCGGGACACGGAGGGTGCAGTATTTT. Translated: CASSEEVRTSGTRRVQYF.

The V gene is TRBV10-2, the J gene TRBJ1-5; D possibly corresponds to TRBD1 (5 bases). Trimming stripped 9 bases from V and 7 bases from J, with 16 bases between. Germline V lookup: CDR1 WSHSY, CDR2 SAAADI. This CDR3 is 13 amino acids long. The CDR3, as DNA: TGCGCCAGTGGGGGAGGGGTTGGACAGCCCCAGCATTTT. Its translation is CASGGGVGQPQHF.

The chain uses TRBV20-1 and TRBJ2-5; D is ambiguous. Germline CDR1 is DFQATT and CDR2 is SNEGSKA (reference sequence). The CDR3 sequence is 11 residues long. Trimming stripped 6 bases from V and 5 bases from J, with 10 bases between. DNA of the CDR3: TGCAGTGCCCACCGAGGCGAGACCCAGTACTTC. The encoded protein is CSAHRGETQYF.

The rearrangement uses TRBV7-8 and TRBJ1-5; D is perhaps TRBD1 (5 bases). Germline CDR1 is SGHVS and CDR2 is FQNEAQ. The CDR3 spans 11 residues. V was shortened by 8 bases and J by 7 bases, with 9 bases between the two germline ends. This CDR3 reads CASGGEQPQHF. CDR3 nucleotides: TGTGCCAGCGGGGGGGAACAGCCCCAGCATTTT.

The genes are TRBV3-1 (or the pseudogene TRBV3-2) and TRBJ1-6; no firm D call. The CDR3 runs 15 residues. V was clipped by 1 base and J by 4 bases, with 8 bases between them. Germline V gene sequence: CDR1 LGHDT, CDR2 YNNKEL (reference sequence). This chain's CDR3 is CASSQALRYNSPLHF. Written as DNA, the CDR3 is TGTGCCAGCAGCCAAGCGCTCAGATATAATTCACCCCTCCACTTT.

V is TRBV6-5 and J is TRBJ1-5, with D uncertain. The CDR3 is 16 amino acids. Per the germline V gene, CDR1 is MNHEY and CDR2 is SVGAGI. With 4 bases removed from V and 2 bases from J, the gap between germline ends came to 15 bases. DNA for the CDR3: TGTGCCAGCAGTTCCCGGACCGTAAGAGGCAATCAGCCCCAGCATTTT. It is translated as CASSSRTVRGNQPQHF.

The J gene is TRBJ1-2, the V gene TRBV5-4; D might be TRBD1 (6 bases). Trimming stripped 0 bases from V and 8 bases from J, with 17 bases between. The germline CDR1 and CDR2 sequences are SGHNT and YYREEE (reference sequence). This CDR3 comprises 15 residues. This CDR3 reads CASSLVLGGGLGYTF. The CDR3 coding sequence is TGTGCCAGCAGCTTGGTTCTGGGGGGCGGATTAGGCTACACCTTC. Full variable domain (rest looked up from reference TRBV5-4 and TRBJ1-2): ETGVTQSPTHLIKTRGQQVTLRCSSQSGHNTVSWYQQALGQGPQFIFQYYREEENGRGNFPPRFSGLQFPNYSSELNVNALELDDSALYLCASSLVLGGGLGYTFGSGTRLTVV.

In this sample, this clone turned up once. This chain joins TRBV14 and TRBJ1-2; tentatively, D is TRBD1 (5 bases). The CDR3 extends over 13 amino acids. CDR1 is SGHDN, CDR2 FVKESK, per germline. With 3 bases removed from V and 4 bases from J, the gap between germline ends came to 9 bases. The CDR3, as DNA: TGTGCCAGCAGCCAGCAGGGTCGCTATGGCTACACCTTC. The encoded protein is CASSQQGRYGYTF.

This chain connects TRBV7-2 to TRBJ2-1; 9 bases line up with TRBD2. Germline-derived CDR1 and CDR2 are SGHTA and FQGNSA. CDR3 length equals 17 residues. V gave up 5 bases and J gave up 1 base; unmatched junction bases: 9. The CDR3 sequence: CASSPTRGGGSYNEQFF. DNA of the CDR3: TGTGCCAGCAGCCCAACTCGCGGGGGGGGGTCCTACAATGAGCAGTTCTTC.

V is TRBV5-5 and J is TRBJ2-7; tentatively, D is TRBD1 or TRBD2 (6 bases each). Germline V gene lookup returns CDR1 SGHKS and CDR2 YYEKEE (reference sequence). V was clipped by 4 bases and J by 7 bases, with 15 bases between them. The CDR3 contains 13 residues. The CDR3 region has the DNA TGTGCCAGCAGCCCCTGGGGGGCAGGGGAGCAGTACGTC. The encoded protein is CASSPWGAGEQYV.

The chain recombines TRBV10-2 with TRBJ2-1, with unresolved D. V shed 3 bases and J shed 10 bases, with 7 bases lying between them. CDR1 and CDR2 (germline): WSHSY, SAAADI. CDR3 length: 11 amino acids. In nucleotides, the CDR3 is TGCGCCAGCAGTGATCCTCGAGAGCAGTTCTTC. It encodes CASSDPREQFF.

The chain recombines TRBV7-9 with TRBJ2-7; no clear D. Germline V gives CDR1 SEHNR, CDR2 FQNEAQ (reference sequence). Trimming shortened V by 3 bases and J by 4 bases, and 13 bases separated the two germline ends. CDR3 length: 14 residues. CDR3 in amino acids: CASSLVGSVYEQYF. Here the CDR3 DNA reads TGTGCCAGCAGCTTGGTCGGTAGTGTGTACGAGCAGTACTTC.

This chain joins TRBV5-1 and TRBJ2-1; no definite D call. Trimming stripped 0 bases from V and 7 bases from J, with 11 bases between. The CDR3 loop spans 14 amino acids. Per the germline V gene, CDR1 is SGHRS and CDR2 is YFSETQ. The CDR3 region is CASSLGHQANEQFF. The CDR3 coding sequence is TGCGCCAGCAGCTTGGGCCACCAAGCTAATGAGCAGTTCTTC.

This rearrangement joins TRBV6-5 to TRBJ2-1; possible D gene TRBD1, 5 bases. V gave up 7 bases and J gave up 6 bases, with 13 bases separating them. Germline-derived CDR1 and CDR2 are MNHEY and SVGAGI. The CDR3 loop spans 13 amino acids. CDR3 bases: TGTGCCAGCAACCTCAGGGTTGTCAATGAGCAGTTCTTC. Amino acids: CASNLRVVNEQFF.

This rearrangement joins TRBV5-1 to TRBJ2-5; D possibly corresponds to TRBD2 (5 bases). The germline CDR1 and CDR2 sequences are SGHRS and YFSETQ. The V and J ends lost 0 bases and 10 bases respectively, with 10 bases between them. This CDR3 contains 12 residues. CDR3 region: CASSLDLRDQYF. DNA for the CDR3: TGCGCCAGCAGCTTGGATCTCCGGGACCAGTACTTC. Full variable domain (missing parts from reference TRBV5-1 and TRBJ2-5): KAGVTQTPRYLIKTRGQQVTLSCSPISGHRSVSWYQQTPGQGLQFLFEYFSETQRNKGNFPGRFSGRQFSNSRSEMNVSTLELGDSALYLCASSLDLRDQYFGPGTRLLVL.

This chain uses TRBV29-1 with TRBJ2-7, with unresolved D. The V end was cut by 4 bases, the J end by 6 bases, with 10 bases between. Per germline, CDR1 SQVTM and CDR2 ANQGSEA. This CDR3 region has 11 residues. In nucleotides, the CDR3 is TGCAGCGTTGGACCTAGGGTCGAGCAGTACGTC. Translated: CSVGPRVEQYV.